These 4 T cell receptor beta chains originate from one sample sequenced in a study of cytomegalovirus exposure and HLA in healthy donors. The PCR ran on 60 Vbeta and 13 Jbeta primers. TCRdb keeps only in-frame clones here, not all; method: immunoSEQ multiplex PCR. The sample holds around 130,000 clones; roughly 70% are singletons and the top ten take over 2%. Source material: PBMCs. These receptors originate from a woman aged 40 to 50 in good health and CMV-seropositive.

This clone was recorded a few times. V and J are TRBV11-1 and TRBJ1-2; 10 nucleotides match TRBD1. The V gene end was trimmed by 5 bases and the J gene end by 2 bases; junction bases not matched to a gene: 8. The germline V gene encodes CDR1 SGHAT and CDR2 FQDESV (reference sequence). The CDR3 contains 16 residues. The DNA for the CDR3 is TGTGCCAGCAGCACTATCCCGGGACAGGGGAACTATGGCTACACCTTC. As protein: CASSTIPGQGNYGYTF. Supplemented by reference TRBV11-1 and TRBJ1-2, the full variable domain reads EAEVAQSPRYKITEKSQAVAFWCDPISGHATLYWYRQILGQGPELLVQFQDESVVDDSQLPKDRFSAERLKGVDSTLKIQPAELGDSAMYLCASSTIPGQGNYGYTFGSGTRLTVV.

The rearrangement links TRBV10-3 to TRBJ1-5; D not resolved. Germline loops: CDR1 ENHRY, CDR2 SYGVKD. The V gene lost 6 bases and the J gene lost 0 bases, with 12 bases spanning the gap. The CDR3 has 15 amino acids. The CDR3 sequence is CAIRADTNSNQPQHF. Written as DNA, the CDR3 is TGTGCCATCAGGGCCGATACAAATAGCAATCAGCCCCAGCATTTT.

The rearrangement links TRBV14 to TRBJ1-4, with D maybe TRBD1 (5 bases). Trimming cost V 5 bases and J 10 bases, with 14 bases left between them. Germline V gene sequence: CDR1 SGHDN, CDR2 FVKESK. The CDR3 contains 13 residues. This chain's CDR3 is CASSGLDRPKLFF. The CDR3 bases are TGTGCCAGCAGCGGACTAGACAGACCAAAACTGTTTTTT.

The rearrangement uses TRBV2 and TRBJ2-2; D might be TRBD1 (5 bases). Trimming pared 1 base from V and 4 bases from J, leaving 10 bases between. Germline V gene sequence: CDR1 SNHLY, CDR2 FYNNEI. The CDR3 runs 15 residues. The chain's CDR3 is CASSEGQGFTGELFF. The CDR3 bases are TGTGCCAGCAGTGAAGGGCAGGGATTCACCGGGGAGCTGTTTTTT.